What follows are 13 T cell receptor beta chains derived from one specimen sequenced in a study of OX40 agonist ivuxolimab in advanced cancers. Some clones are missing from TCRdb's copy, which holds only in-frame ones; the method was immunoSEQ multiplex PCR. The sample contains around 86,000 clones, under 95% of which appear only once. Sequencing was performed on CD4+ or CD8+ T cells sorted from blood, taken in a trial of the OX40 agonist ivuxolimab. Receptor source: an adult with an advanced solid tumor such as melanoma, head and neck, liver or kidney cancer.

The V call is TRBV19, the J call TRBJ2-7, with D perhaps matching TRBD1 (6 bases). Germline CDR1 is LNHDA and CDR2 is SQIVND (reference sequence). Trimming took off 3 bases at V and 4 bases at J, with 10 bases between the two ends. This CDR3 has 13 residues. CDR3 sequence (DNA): TGTGCCAGTAGTATTAGGGGGTGGTACGAGCAGTACTTC. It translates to CASSIRGWYEQYF.

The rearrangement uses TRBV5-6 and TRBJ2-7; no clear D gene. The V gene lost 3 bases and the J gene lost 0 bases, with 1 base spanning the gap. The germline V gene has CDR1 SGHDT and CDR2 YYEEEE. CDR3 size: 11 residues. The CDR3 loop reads CASSYSYEQYF. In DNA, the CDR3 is TGTGCCAGCAGCTACTCCTACGAGCAGTACTTC.

CDR3 bases: TGTGCCAGCTCACCAGATTTGACAGCCTACAATGAGCAGTTCTTC. Translation: CASSPDLTAYNEQFF. The chain uses TRBV18 and TRBJ2-1; D possibly corresponds to TRBD1 (5 bases). Per germline, CDR1 KGHSH and CDR2 LQKENI. The CDR3 runs 15 residues. Trimming cost V 2 bases and J 2 bases, with 10 bases left between them.

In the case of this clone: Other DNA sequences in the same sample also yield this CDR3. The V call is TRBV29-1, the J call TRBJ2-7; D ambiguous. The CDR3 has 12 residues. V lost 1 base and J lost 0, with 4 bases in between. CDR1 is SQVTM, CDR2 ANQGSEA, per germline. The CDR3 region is CSVEGVSYEQYF. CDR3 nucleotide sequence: TGCAGCGTTGAAGGGGTCTCCTACGAGCAGTACTTC.

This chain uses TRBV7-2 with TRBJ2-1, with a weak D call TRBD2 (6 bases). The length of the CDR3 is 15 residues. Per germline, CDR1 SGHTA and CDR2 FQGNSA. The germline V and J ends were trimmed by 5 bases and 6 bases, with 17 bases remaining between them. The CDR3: CASSEGLTSFNEQFF. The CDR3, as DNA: TGTGCCAGCAGCGAGGGACTTACTAGCTTCAATGAGCAGTTCTTC.

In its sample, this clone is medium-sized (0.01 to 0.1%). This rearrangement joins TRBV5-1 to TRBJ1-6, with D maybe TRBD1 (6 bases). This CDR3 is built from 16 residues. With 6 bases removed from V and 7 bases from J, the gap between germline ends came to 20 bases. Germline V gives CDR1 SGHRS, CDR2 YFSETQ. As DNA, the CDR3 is TGCGCCAGCACCCCCTTGGGGGGGCAGGGGAATTCACCCCTCCACTTT. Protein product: CASTPLGGQGNSPLHF.

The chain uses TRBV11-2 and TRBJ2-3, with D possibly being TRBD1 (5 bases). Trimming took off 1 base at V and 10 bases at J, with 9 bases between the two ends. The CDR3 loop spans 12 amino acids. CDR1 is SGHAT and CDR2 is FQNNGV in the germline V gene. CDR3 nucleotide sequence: TGTGCCAGCAGCTTAGGGGGCGGCCCGCAGTATTTT. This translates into CASSLGGGPQYF.

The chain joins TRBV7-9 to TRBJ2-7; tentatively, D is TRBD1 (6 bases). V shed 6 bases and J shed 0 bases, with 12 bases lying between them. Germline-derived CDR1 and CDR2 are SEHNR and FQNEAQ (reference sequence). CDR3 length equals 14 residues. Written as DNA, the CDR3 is TGTGCCAGCAGTCAGGGGCTACCCTCCTACGAGCAGTACTTC. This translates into CASSQGLPSYEQYF. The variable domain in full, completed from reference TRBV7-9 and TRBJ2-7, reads DTGVSQNPRHKITKRGQNVTFRCDPISEHNRLYWYRQTLGQGPEFLTYFQNEAQLEKSRLLSDRFSAERPKGSFSTLEIQRTEQGDSAMYLCASSQGLPSYEQYFGPGTRLTVT.

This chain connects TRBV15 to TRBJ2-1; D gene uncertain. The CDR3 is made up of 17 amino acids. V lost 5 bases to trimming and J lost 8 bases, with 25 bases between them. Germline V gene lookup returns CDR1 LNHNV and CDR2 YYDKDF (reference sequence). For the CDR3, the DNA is TGTGCCACCAGCTCCTTAGTGGTAGCTCAGGCTGAATATGAGCAGTTCTTC. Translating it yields CATSSLVVAQAEYEQFF.

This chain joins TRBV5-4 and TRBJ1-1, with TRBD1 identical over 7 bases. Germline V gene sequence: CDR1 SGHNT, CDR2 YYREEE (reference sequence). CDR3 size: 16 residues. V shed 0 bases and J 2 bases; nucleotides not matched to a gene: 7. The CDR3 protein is CASSLAGTVPNTEAFF. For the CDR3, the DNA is TGTGCCAGCAGCTTGGCGGGGACAGTCCCAAACACTGAAGCTTTCTTT. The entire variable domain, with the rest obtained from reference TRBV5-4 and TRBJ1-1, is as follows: ETGVTQSPTHLIKTRGQQVTLRCSSQSGHNTVSWYQQALGQGPQFIFQYYREEENGRGNFPPRFSGLQFPNYSSELNVNALELDDSALYLCASSLAGTVPNTEAFFGQGTRLTVV.

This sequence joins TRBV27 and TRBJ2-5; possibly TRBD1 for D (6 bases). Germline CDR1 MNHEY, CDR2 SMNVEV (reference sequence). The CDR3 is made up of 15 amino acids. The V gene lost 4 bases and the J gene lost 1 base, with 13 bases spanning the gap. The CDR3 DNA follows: TGTGCCAGCAGTTCCCTGGGGGCCTCCCAAGAGACCCAGTACTTC. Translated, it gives CASSSLGASQETQYF.

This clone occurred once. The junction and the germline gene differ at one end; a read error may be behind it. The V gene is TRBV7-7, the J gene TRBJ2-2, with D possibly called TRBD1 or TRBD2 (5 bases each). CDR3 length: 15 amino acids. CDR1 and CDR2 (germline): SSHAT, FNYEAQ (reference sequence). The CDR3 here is CASSLATALTGELFF. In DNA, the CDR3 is TGTGCTAGCAGCTTAGCGACAGCTCTCACCGGGGAGCTGTTTTTT.

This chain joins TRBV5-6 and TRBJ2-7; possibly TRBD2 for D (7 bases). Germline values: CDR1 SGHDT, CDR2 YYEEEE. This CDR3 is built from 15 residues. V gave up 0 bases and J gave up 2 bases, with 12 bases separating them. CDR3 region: CASSLGGGAPYEQYF. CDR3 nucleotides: TGTGCCAGCAGCTTGGGAGGGGGGGCTCCCTACGAGCAGTACTTC.